The T cell receptor (beta chain) under discussion was sequenced for a study of blood T cell repertoires in COVID-19. Study-wide background: Samples taken during acute and convalescent COVID-19 were collected in the United States, Italy and Spain. The cDNA or gDNA used as material had been derived from T cells, B-cell-depleted T cells, or PBMCs.

Germline CDR1 reads MNHEY; CDR2 reads SVGEGT. There are 13 residues in the CDR3. V lost 3 bases and J 8 bases, leaving 13 bases between the germline ends. Some clones are missing from TCRdb's copy, which holds only in-frame ones; the method was immunoSEQ multiplex PCR. Counted here are about 89,000 clones, 80% occurring once; the ten biggest clones make up about a fifth. The chain links TRBV6-2 or TRBV6-3 to TRBJ1-1, with D possibly matching TRBD1 (6 bases). The TCR was taken from an elderly woman with acute or convalescent COVID-19. The sequencing input was peripheral blood. CDR3 nucleotides: TGTGCCAGCAGTTATGTAGGACAGAGCGAAGCTTTCTTT. Its protein is CASSYVGQSEAFF.